This T cell receptor (beta chain) was recorded in a study of early stage breast cancer tumors. This CDR3 is 14 amino acids long. V lost 0 bases and J lost 4, with 10 bases in between. Germline V gene sequence: CDR1 SGHRS, CDR2 YFSETQ. Study-wide results and limits: Compared with adjacent normal breast, tumors showed 2 to 2.5-fold denser, more clonal T cells. Comparing each tissue with blood distinguished tumor from normal in most of the 16 patients.

Some clones are missing from TCRdb's copy, which holds only in-frame ones; the method was immunoSEQ multiplex PCR. The table has over 40,000 clones, around 78% seen once. Details on this clone: What it binds is not known.

The clonotype was recovered from a person in their 40s with breast cancer. The sample was blood. V is TRBV5-1 and J is TRBJ1-2, with D possibly TRBD1 on 5 matching bases. DNA for the CDR3: TGCGCCAGCAGCTTGGATCAGGGCCCCTATGGCTACACCTTC. Encoded protein: CASSLDQGPYGYTF.